Here is one T cell receptor (beta chain) with its context. Its antigen is still unknown. In the original analysis: Sequence data from immunoSEQ were junction-only and lacked quality scores; consequently, filtering differed. Clones were sequenced by immunoSEQ multiplex PCR, and TCRdb holds only the in-frame ones, with some missing. That table is the source of V, J and clone size, and D and trimming were worked out from the DNA. This table holds fewer than 550,000 clones, about 75% found once. Donors were healthy HIV-negative adults without recent acute infections or vaccinations. This sample was included in a study of shared clonotypes between healthy human individuals. Looking at the study overall: A couple of women and a few men aged 18 to 49 made up the donors. Study-wide results and caveats: The study drew on few donors, limiting represented genetic and exposure-history diversity.

The CDR3 sequence is 13 residues long. The germline CDR1 and CDR2 sequences are SGHTA and FQGNSA. Trimming shortened V by 5 bases and J by 4 bases, and 12 bases separated the two germline ends. The chain combines TRBV7-2 with TRBJ2-7; D gene unclear. The sequenced sample was PBMCs. This receptor was identified in a woman aged 40 to 50 in good health. Some clones in this sample may be carry-over from other donors' samples. CDR3 nucleotide sequence: TGTGCCAGCAGCCCCGTACCCTTATACGAGCAGTACTTC. As protein: CASSPVPLYEQYF.